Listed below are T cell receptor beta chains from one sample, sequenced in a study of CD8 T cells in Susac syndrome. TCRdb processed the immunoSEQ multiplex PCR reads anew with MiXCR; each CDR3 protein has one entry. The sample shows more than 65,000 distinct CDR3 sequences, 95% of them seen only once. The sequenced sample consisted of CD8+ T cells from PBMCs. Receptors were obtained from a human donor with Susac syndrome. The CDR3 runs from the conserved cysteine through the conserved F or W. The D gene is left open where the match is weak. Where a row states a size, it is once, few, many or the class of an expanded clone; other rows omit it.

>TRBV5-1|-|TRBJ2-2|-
TGCGCCAGCGCCGATCAGAGTTCCGGGGAGCTGTTTTTT
CASADQSSGELFF
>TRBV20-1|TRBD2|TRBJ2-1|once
TGCAGTGCTAGCGGACTAGCGGGAGCCTACAATGAGCAGTTCTTC
CSASGLAGAYNEQFF
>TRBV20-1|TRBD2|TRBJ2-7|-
TGCAGTGCTAGAGATTTCCTCGGACTAGCGGGTTCCTACGAGCAGTACTTC
CSARDFLGLAGSYEQYF
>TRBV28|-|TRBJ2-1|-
TGTGCCAGCAGTTTTACCCTAGTGGGTCCCAATGAGCAGTTCTTC
CASSFTLVGPNEQFF
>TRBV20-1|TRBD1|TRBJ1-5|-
TGCAGTGCTAGAGAGAGGGGGACAGATAGCAATCAGCCCCAGCATTTT
CSARERGTDSNQPQHF
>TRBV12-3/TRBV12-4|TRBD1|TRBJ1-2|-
TGTGCCAGCACTACTTCGGACAGGGGGCAGGGCTACACCTTC
CASTTSDRGQGYTF
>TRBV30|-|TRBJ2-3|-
TGTGCCTGGAGTATTCTTTCGTCAGATACGCAGTATTTT
CAWSILSSDTQYF
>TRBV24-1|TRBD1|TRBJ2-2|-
TGTGCCACCAGTGATTCTTCAGGGGGCAACACCGGGGAGCTGTTTTTT
CATSDSSGGNTGELFF
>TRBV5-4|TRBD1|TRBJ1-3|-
TGTGCCAGCAGCTTGGATGGGACAGGGTTTGCTGGAAACACCATATATTTT
CASSLDGTGFAGNTIYF
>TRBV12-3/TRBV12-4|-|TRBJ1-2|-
TGTGCCAGCAGTTTCGGGCAAACCTCGGATGGCTACACCTTC
CASSFGQTSDGYTF
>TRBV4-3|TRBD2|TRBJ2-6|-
TGCGCCAGCAGCCTGCTAGCGGGAGGCCCGATCTCTGGGGCCAACGTCCTGACTTTC
CASSLLAGGPISGANVLTF
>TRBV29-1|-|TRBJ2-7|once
TGCAGCGTTGTCCCGGACGGTTTCTCCTACGAGCAGTACTTC
CSVVPDGFSYEQYF
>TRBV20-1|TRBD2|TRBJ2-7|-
TGCAGTGCTGGGGCCACCTTAGCGGGGGTCCTCTCCTACGAGCAGTACTTC
CSAGATLAGVLSYEQYF
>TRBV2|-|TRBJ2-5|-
TGTGCCAGCAGTGAACTCGGACAACTTCAAGAGACCCAGTACTTC
CASSELGQLQETQYF
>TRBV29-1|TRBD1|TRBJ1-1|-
TGCAGCGTTGCGGGGGGACAGCCGAACACTGAAGCTTTCTTT
CSVAGGQPNTEAFF
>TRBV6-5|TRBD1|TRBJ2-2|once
TGTGCCAGCAGCTCCTCGAGACAGGGGCCTGCCGGGGAGCTGTTTTTT
CASSSSRQGPAGELFF
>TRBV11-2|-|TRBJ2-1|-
TGTGCCAGCAGTTTAGGCATGGGGCTCTACAATGAGCAGTTCTTC
CASSLGMGLYNEQFF
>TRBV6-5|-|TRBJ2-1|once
TGTGCCAGCAGTTTTGAGGGGGGGGGTAGGGAGCAGTTCTTC
CASSFEGGGREQFF
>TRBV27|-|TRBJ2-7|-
TGTGCCAGCAGTTTATATTACTCAGGACGGACCTCCTACGAGCAGTACTTC
CASSLYYSGRTSYEQYF
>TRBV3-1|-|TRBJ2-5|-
TGTGCCAGCAGCCTCGTTGGGGAGTGGGGGCAAGAGACCCAGTACTTC
CASSLVGEWGQETQYF
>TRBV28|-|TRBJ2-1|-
TGTGCCAGCAGTAATGGGGCCTATACCTCCTACAATGAGCAGTTCTTC
CASSNGAYTSYNEQFF
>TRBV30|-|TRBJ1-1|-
TGTGCCTGGAGTGTACTGGGGATCACTGAAGCTTTCTTT
CAWSVLGITEAFF
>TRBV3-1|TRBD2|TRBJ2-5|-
TGCGGAACTAGCGGACAAGAGACCCAGTACTTC
CGTSGQETQYF
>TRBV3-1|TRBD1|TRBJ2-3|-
TGTGCCAGCAGCCATCGGCCGAGGACAGGGGTCACAGATACGCAGTATTTT
CASSHRPRTGVTDTQYF
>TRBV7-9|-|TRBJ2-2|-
TGTGCCAGCAGCTTCGGTTCTAGCGCAGCGAACACCGGGGAGCTGTTTTTT
CASSFGSSAANTGELFF
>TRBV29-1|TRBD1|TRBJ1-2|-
TGCAGCGCCCGGACAGGGGATAACTATGGCTACACCTTC
CSARTGDNYGYTF
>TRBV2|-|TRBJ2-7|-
TGTGCCAGCAGGTCCTTGCAGGAATCCTACGAGCAGTACTTC
CASRSLQESYEQYF
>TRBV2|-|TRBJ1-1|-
TGTGCCAGCAGTGGCAGTGGACTAAACACTGAAGCTTTCTTT
CASSGSGLNTEAFF
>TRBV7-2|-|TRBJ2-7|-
TGTGCCAGCAGCTTTTTCCGGGACTTCTCCTACGAGCAGTACTTC
CASSFFRDFSYEQYF
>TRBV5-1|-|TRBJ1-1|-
TGCGCCAGCAGCGGGGCAGGGGAAGCTTTCTTT
CASSGAGEAFF
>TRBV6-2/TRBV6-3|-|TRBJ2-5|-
TGTGCCAGCAGTTATCAGCGGCAAGAGACCCAGTACTTC
CASSYQRQETQYF
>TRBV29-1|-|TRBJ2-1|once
TGCAGCGTTGACAACGAGGGAGCGGCTAATGAGCAGTTCTTC
CSVDNEGAANEQFF
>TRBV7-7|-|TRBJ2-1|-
TGTGCTAGCAGCACAGACACCAGCTCCTACAATGAGCAGTTCTTC
CASSTDTSSYNEQFF
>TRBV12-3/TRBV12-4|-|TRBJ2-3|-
TGTGCCAGCAGCGACGGCACAGATACGCAGTATTTT
CASSDGTDTQYF
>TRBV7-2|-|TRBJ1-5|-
TGTGCCAGCAGGTGGGATAGCAATCAGCCCCAGCATTTT
CASRWDSNQPQHF
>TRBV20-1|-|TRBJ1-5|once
TGCAGTGCTAGAGATCTGAGGGCCCCTAGCAATCAGCCCCAGCATTTT
CSARDLRAPSNQPQHF
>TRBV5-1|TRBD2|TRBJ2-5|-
TGCGCCAGCAGCGAATTACTAGCGGGAGGTGTCCAAGAGACCCAGTACTTC
CASSELLAGGVQETQYF
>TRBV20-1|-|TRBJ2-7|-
TGCAGTGCAGAGGGGTATAAGGAAGAGAACGAGCAGTACTTC
CSAEGYKEENEQYF
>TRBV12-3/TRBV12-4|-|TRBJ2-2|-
TGTGCCAGCAGTTTGAGCGGGGAGCTGTTTTTT
CASSLSGELFF
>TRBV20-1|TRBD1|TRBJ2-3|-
TGCAGTGCTAGAGGGTTAGGGACAGGGCAAAGCACAGATACGCAGTATTTT
CSARGLGTGQSTDTQYF
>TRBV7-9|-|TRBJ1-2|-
TGTGCCAGCAGCTTAGCCGTCAGGGCCGAAGGCTACACCTTC
CASSLAVRAEGYTF
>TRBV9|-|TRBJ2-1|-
TGTGCCAGCAGCGTAGCAGAAGGGGGGAATGAGCAGTTCTTC
CASSVAEGGNEQFF
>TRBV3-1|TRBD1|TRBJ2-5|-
TGTGCCAGCAGCCAAGTCCTAGGGACAGGGATGGAAGAGACCCAGTACTTC
CASSQVLGTGMEETQYF
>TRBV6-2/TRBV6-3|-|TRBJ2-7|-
TGTGCCAGCAGTTACTTGTGGCCTAGCGAGACCTACGAGCAGTACTTC
CASSYLWPSETYEQYF
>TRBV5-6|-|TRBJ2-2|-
TGTGCCAGCAGTTGGCCCGGGCTAGCTCACACCGGGGAGCTGTTTTTT
CASSWPGLAHTGELFF
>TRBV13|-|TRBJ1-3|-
TGTGCCAGCAGCTTAGGCAGGGCCCATCTCTACTCTGGAAACACCATATATTTT
CASSLGRAHLYSGNTIYF
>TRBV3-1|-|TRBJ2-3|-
TGTGCCAGCAGCCGAGGTTGGGGCGGCGCCCCAGATACGCAGTATTTT
CASSRGWGGAPDTQYF
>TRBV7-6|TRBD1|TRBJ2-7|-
TGTGCCAGCAGCCCCGGGACAGGGGGCGCCTACGAGCAGTACTTC
CASSPGTGGAYEQYF
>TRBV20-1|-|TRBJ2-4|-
TGCAGTGCTTCGGGTCAAGCTGACTCAGCCAAAAACATTCAGTACTTC
CSASGQADSAKNIQYF
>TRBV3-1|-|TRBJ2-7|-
TGTGCCAGCAGCCAAGATTGGACAGCCTACGAGCAGTACTTC
CASSQDWTAYEQYF
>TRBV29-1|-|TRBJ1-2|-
TGCAGCGACGGGACAAATGGCTACACCTTC
CSDGTNGYTF
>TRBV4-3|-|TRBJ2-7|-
TGCGCCAGCAGCGACGACCAGGGGAACGAGCAGTACTTC
CASSDDQGNEQYF
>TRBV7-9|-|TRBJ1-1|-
TGTGCCAGCAGCTTAGAGGCCTCCGAAGCTTTCTTT
CASSLEASEAFF
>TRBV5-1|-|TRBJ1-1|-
TGCGCCAGCAGCTTGGAAATTAACACTGAAGCTTTCTTT
CASSLEINTEAFF
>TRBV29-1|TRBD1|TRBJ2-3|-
TGCAGCGTTGAAGGGGGACAGCCCACAGATACGCAGTATTTT
CSVEGGQPTDTQYF
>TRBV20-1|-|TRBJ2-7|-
TGCAGTGCAGCCACGGTGGGTCTAGAGCAGTACTTC
CSAATVGLEQYF
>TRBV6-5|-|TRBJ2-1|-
TGTGCCAGCACTCAATTAGAGGGTTCCTACAATGAGCAGTTCTTC
CASTQLEGSYNEQFF
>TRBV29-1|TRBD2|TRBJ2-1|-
TGCAGCGTTCCCGAGGCTAGCGGGACCTACAATGAGCAGTTCTTC
CSVPEASGTYNEQFF
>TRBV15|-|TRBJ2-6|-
TGTGCCACCAGCACCAGGGCTGGGGCCAACGTCCTGACTTTC
CATSTRAGANVLTF
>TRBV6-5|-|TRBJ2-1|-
TGTGCCAGCAGTTACGACCAGGGGAATGAGCAGTTCTTC
CASSYDQGNEQFF